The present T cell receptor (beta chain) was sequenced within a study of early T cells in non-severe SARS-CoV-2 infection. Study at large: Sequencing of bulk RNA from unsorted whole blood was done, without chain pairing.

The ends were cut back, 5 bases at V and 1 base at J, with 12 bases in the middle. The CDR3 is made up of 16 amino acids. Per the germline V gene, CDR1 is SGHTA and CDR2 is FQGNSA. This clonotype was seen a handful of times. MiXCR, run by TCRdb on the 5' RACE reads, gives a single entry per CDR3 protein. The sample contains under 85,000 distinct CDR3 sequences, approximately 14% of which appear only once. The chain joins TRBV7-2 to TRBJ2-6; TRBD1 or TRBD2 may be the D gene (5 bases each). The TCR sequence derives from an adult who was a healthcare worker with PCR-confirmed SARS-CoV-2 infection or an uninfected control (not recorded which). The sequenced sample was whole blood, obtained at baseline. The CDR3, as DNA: TGTGCCAGCAGCCCGGGACCTATGTCTGGGGCCAACGTCCTGACTTTC. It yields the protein CASSPGPMSGANVLTF.